The rows below give T cell receptor beta chains drawn from one sample of a study of blood T cell repertoires in COVID-19. TCRdb's copy holds only in-frame clones and misses some; the assay was immunoSEQ multiplex PCR. The data contain 300,000 to 400,000 clones, 80% to 90% of them singletons. Sequencing was performed on PBMCs or T cells enriched from blood (not recorded which). The receptors were sampled from a middle-aged woman with acute COVID-19. CDR3s include the opening cysteine and the closing phenylalanine or tryptophan. The order of the fields is clone size, V gene, D gene, J gene, CDR3 protein, CDR3 DNA. The D gene is left open where the match is weak. Rows may omit the clone size; those that give it use once, few, many or a size class.

size: NA; V: TRBV10-3; D: TRBD1; J: TRBJ2-3; CDR3: CAISMAGTAQQYF; DNA: TGTGCCATCAGCATGGCCGGGACAGCCCAGCAGTATTTT
size: once; V: TRBV11-2; D: TRBD2; J: TRBJ2-7; CDR3: CASSSIAGGTYEQYF; DNA: TGTGCCAGCAGCTCGATAGCGGGGGGAACCTACGAGCAGTACTTC
size: NA; V: TRBV18; D: TRBD1; J: TRBJ1-2; CDR3: CASSPPGTGPLLPGYTF; DNA: TGTGCCAGCTCACCACCTGGGACAGGCCCTCTTCTGCCTGGCTACACCTTC
size: NA; V: TRBV5-5; D: TRBD1; J: TRBJ1-6; CDR3: CASSLRGGSGDSPLHF; DNA: TGTGCCAGCAGCTTGAGAGGGGGCTCCGGGGATTCACCCCTCCACTTT
size: few; V: TRBV7-2; D: NA; J: TRBJ2-7; CDR3: CASSSLATSLYEQYF; DNA: TGTGCCAGCAGCTCTCTAGCCACATCGCTTTACGAGCAGTACTTC
size: NA; V: TRBV14; D: NA; J: TRBJ2-3; CDR3: CASSQLALVTDTQYF; DNA: TGTGCCAGCAGCCAGCTAGCGTTGGTAACAGATACGCAGTATTTT
size: few; V: TRBV28; D: NA; J: TRBJ1-4; CDR3: CASSLQTPGLGEKLFF; DNA: TGTGCCAGCAGTTTACAGACCCCGGGACTAGGGGAAAAACTGTTTTTT
size: NA; V: TRBV7-6; D: NA; J: TRBJ2-3; CDR3: CASSLAGFATDTQYF; DNA: TGTGCCAGCAGCTTAGCTGGCTTTGCAACAGATACGCAGTATTTT
size: NA; V: TRBV4-3; D: NA; J: TRBJ2-1; CDR3: CASSQGGGNRHEQFF; DNA: TGCGCCAGCAGCCAAGGCGGGGGCAACCGACATGAGCAGTTCTTC
size: NA; V: TRBV9; D: NA; J: TRBJ1-6; CDR3: CASSVEAGDSPLHF; DNA: TGTGCCAGCAGCGTAGAGGCCGGGGATTCACCCCTCCACTTT
size: NA; V: TRBV10-3; D: NA; J: TRBJ2-1; CDR3: CAISTENSHSYNEQFF; DNA: TGTGCCATCAGTACAGAGAACAGCCACTCCTACAATGAGCAGTTCTTC
size: NA; V: TRBV4-1; D: NA; J: TRBJ1-4; CDR3: CASSQGNGVGKLFF; DNA: TGCGCCAGCAGCCAAGGGAACGGGGTGGGAAAACTGTTTTTT
size: NA; V: TRBV9; D: TRBD2; J: TRBJ2-1; CDR3: CASSAKGLAGGTYNEQFF; DNA: TGTGCCAGCAGCGCCAAAGGACTAGCGGGAGGGACCTACAATGAGCAGTTCTTC
size: once; V: TRBV6-1; D: NA; J: TRBJ1-3; CDR3: CASSETPSSGNTIYF; DNA: TGTGCCAGCAGTGAGACACCATCCTCTGGAAACACCATATATTTT
size: NA; V: TRBV4-2; D: TRBD2; J: TRBJ2-3; CDR3: CASSPAGSGSTDTQYF; DNA: TGTGCCAGCAGCCCAGCGGGGAGCGGAAGCACAGATACGCAGTATTTT
size: few; V: TRBV28; D: NA; J: TRBJ2-1; CDR3: CASSFSASGGSYNEQFF; DNA: TGTGCCAGCAGTTTTTCTGCCAGTGGTGGCTCCTACAATGAGCAGTTCTTC
size: few; V: TRBV3-1/TRBV3-2; D: NA; J: TRBJ1-6; CDR3: CASSQGVGRVSYNSPLHF; DNA: TGTGCCAGCAGCCAAGGGGTCGGCAGGGTCTCCTATAATTCACCCCTCCACTTT
size: NA; V: TRBV4-2; D: NA; J: TRBJ2-7; CDR3: CASSQGYSSYEQYF; DNA: TGTGCCAGCAGCCAAGGTTACAGTTCCTACGAGCAGTACTTC
size: once; V: TRBV2; D: NA; J: TRBJ1-4; CDR3: CASNPTFGGVKLFF; DNA: TGTGCCAGCAACCCCACCTTCGGAGGGGTAAAACTGTTTTTT
size: NA; V: TRBV7-2; D: NA; J: TRBJ1-2; CDR3: CASSLSGGYGYTF; DNA: TGTGCCAGCAGCTTGTCCGGGGGCTATGGCTACACCTTC
size: NA; V: TRBV25-1; D: NA; J: TRBJ2-2; CDR3: CASSESRDTGELFF; DNA: TGTGCCAGCAGTGAATCCAGGGACACCGGGGAGCTGTTTTTT
size: once; V: TRBV11-2; D: NA; J: TRBJ2-1; CDR3: CASSLVRGRNEQFF; DNA: TGTGCCAGCAGCTTAGTTAGAGGGAGAAATGAGCAGTTCTTC
size: NA; V: TRBV5-1; D: NA; J: TRBJ2-3; CDR3: CASSLGGVGTDTQYF; DNA: TGCGCCAGCAGCTTGGGGGGAGTCGGGACAGATACGCAGTATTTT
size: NA; V: TRBV5-4; D: TRBD2; J: TRBJ2-2; CDR3: CASSLMLAGGGNTGELFF; DNA: TGTGCCAGCAGCTTGATGCTAGCGGGAGGCGGGAACACCGGGGAGCTGTTTTTT
size: NA; V: TRBV11-2; D: NA; J: TRBJ2-2; CDR3: CASSLGQTGELFF; DNA: TGTGCCAGCAGCTTAGGCCAGACCGGGGAGCTGTTTTTT
size: NA; V: TRBV6-5; D: TRBD2; J: TRBJ2-1; CDR3: CASRSGVSSYNEQFF; DNA: TGTGCCAGCAGAAGCGGGGTCAGCTCCTACAATGAGCAGTTCTTC
size: NA; V: TRBV15; D: TRBD1; J: TRBJ2-3; CDR3: CATSRLQGVIGDTQYF; DNA: TGTGCCACCAGCAGATTACAGGGGGTTATTGGAGATACGCAGTATTTT
size: NA; V: TRBV5-8; D: NA; J: TRBJ1-6; CDR3: CASSWNTGAYNSPLHF; DNA: TGTGCCAGCAGCTGGAACACAGGAGCTTATAATTCACCCCTCCACTTT
size: NA; V: TRBV4-3; D: NA; J: TRBJ2-7; CDR3: CASSQADQQQVNNHEQYF; DNA: TGCGCCAGCAGCCAAGCAGACCAACAACAGGTAAACAACCACGAGCAGTACTTC
size: NA; V: TRBV6-2/TRBV6-3; D: TRBD2; J: TRBJ2-7; CDR3: CASSYSFGRVYEQYF; DNA: TGTGCCAGCAGTTACTCTTTCGGGAGGGTTTACGAGCAGTACTTC
size: NA; V: TRBV6-5; D: NA; J: TRBJ1-2; CDR3: CASSKAGFYGYTF; DNA: TGTGCCAGCTCAAAGGCAGGGTTTTATGGCTACACCTTC
size: NA; V: TRBV13; D: TRBD2; J: TRBJ2-5; CDR3: CASSRLAGDQETQYF; DNA: TGTGCCAGCAGCCGACTAGCGGGGGACCAGGAGACCCAGTACTTC
size: NA; V: TRBV28; D: NA; J: TRBJ2-1; CDR3: CASSPGQSLGSYNEQFF; DNA: TGTGCCAGCAGCCCTGGACAGTCTCTTGGGTCCTACAATGAGCAGTTCTTC
size: NA; V: TRBV7-2; D: TRBD2; J: TRBJ2-3; CDR3: CASSLRGLTSGRVSDTQYF; DNA: TGTGCCAGCAGCTTAAGGGGCCTTACTAGCGGGAGGGTGTCAGATACGCAGTATTTT
size: NA; V: TRBV21-1; D: NA; J: TRBJ2-5; CDR3: CASSKGLAGEYRHQETQYF; DNA: TGTGCCAGCAGCAAGGGTCTAGCGGGGGAGTACCGTCACCAAGAGACCCAGTACTTC
size: NA; V: TRBV6-6; D: TRBD1; J: TRBJ1-2; CDR3: CASREKDRGFYGYTF; DNA: TGTGCCAGCAGGGAAAAGGACAGGGGGTTCTATGGCTACACCTTC
size: NA; V: TRBV28; D: NA; J: TRBJ1-4; CDR3: CASRTATNEKLFF; DNA: TGTGCCAGCAGGACAGCAACTAATGAAAAACTGTTTTTT
size: NA; V: TRBV21-1; D: NA; J: TRBJ2-5; CDR3: CASSTSRGGAETQYF; DNA: TGTGCCAGCAGCACGTCGCGGGGGGGCGCGGAGACCCAGTACTTC
size: NA; V: TRBV7-2; D: NA; J: TRBJ2-4; CDR3: CASSSLPRGIQYF; DNA: TGTGCCAGCAGCTCTCTTCCCAGGGGCATTCAGTACTTC
size: NA; V: TRBV3-1/TRBV3-2; D: TRBD2; J: TRBJ2-1; CDR3: CASSQGVRLADNEQFF; DNA: TGTGCCAGCAGCCAAGGAGTGCGACTAGCGGACAATGAGCAGTTCTTC
size: NA; V: TRBV7-2; D: NA; J: TRBJ2-2; CDR3: CASSARAVNAGELFF; DNA: TGTGCCAGCAGCGCCAGGGCTGTTAACGCCGGGGAGCTGTTTTTT
size: once; V: TRBV7-2; D: TRBD1; J: TRBJ2-2; CDR3: CASSPGAGGLGGELFF; DNA: TGTGCCAGCAGCCCTGGGGCAGGGGGCTTAGGCGGGGAGCTGTTTTTT
size: NA; V: TRBV5-4; D: TRBD2; J: TRBJ2-2; CDR3: CASSSAGLVGLTGELFF; DNA: TGTGCCAGCAGCTCTGCGGGACTAGTTGGTCTTACCGGGGAGCTGTTTTTT
size: NA; V: TRBV28; D: TRBD1; J: TRBJ2-3; CDR3: CASSLGTGVTDTQYF; DNA: TGTGCCAGCAGTTTAGGGACAGGGGTCACAGATACGCAGTATTTT
size: NA; V: TRBV27; D: TRBD2; J: TRBJ2-3; CDR3: CASSLLAGGPDTQYF; DNA: TGTGCCAGCAGTTTACTAGCGGGAGGGCCGGATACGCAGTATTTT
size: NA; V: TRBV15; D: NA; J: TRBJ2-6; CDR3: CATSRSTGSGANVLTF; DNA: TGTGCCACCAGCCGCAGCACAGGGTCTGGGGCCAACGTCCTGACTTTC
size: NA; V: TRBV6-5; D: NA; J: TRBJ1-2; CDR3: CASSQLRGGYGYTF; DNA: TGTGCCAGCAGTCAACTAAGGGGGGGCTATGGCTACACCTTC
size: NA; V: TRBV5-4; D: TRBD1; J: TRBJ1-4; CDR3: CASSLGAGGDEKLFF; DNA: TGTGCCAGCAGCTTGGGGGCAGGGGGTGATGAAAAACTGTTTTTT
size: NA; V: TRBV7-9; D: NA; J: TRBJ1-2; CDR3: CASSSGGKFDYGYTF; DNA: TGTGCCAGCAGTTCGGGGGGGAAGTTCGACTATGGCTACACCTTC
size: NA; V: TRBV5-4; D: TRBD1; J: TRBJ1-2; CDR3: CASSLGVTGGKNYGYTF; DNA: TGTGCCAGCAGCTTGGGGGTCACAGGGGGCAAGAACTATGGCTACACCTTC
size: once; V: TRBV14; D: TRBD2; J: TRBJ2-3; CDR3: CASSRSLGGVSTDTQYF; DNA: TGTGCCAGCAGCCGATCCCTGGGGGGGGTGAGCACAGATACGCAGTATTTT
size: NA; V: TRBV2; D: NA; J: TRBJ2-2; CDR3: CASSGQGLNTGELFF; DNA: TGTGCCAGCAGTGGGCAGGGGTTGAACACCGGGGAGCTGTTTTTT
size: NA; V: TRBV6-2/TRBV6-3; D: TRBD1; J: TRBJ2-2; CDR3: CASSRQGAGELFF; DNA: TGTGCCAGCAGCAGACAGGGTGCCGGGGAGCTGTTTTTT
size: NA; V: TRBV28; D: NA; J: TRBJ2-3; CDR3: CASSISRGLTRTDTQYF; DNA: TGTGCCAGCAGTATTTCCCGGGGACTCACGCGGACAGATACGCAGTATTTT